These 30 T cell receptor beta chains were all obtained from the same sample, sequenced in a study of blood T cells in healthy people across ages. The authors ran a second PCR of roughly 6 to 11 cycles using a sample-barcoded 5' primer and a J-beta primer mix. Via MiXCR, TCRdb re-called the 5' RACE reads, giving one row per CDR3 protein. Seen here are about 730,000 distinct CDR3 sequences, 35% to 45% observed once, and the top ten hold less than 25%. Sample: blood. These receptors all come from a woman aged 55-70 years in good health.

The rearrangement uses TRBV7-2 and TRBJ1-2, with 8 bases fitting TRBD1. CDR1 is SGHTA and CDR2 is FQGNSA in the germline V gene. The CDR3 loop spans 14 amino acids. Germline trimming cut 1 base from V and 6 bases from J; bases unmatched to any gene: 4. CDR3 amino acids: CASSLGLQGDGYTF. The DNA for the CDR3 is TGTGCCAGCAGCTTAGGGTTACAGGGGGATGGCTACACCTTC.

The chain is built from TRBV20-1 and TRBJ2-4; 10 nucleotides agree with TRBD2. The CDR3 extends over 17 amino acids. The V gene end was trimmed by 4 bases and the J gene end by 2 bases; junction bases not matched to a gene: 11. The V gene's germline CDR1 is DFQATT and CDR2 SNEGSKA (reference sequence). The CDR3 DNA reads TGCAGTGCTAACGAAGGACTAGCGGCCGGGTCCAAAAACATTCAGTACTTC. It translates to CSANEGLAAGSKNIQYF.

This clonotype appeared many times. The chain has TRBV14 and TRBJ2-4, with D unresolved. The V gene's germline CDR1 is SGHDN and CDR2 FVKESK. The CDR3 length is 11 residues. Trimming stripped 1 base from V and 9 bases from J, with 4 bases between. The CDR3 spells CASSQGIIQYF. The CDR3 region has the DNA TGTGCCAGCAGCCAAGGAATCATTCAGTACTTC.

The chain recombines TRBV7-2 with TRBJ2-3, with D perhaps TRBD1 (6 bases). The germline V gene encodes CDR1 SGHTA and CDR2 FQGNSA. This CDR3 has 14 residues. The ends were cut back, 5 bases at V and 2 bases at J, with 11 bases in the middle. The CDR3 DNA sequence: TGTGCCAGCAGCCGAACAGGGTACACAGATACGCAGTATTTT. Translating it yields CASSRTGYTDTQYF.

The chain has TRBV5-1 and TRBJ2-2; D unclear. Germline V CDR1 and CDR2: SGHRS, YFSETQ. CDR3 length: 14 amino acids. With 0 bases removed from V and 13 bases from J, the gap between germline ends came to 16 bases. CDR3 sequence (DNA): TGCGCCAGCAGCTTGGGACAATCCTATCGAGCGCTGTTTTTT. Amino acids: CASSLGQSYRALFF. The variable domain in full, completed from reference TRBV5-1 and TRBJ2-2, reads KAGVTQTPRYLIKTRGQQVTLSCSPISGHRSVSWYQQTPGQGLQFLFEYFSETQRNKGNFPGRFSGRQFSNSRSEMNVSTLELGDSALYLCASSLGQSYRALFFGEGSRLTVL.

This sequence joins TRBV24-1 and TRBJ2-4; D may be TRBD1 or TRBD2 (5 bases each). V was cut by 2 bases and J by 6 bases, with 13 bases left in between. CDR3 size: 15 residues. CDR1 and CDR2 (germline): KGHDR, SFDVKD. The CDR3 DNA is TGTGCCACCAGTGATTCCGCCCAGGGACGAAACATTCAGTACTTC. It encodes CATSDSAQGRNIQYF.

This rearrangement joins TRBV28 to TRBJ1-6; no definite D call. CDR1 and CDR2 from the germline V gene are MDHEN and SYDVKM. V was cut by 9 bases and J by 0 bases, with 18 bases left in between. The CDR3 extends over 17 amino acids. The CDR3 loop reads CASIEAGPISYNSPLHF. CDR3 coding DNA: TGTGCCAGTATTGAGGCAGGTCCCATCTCCTATAATTCACCCCTCCACTTT.

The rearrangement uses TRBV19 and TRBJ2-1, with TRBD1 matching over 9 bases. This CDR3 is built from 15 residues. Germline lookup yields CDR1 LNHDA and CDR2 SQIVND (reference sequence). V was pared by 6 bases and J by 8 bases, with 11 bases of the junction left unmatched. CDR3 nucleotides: TGTGCCAGTAGGAGAACAGGGGGCACCTCCGATGAGCAGTTCTTC. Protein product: CASRRTGGTSDEQFF.

CDR3 protein: CASSDHVVGGSDGDTQYF. The CDR3 coding sequence is TGTGCCAGCAGTGACCACGTCGTTGGGGGGAGCGACGGAGATACGCAGTATTTT. This rearrangement joins TRBV25-1 to TRBJ2-3, with D possibly being TRBD2 (6 bases). The CDR3 length is 18 residues. Germline CDR1 and CDR2: MGHDK and SYGVNS. V was cut by 3 bases and J by 5 bases, with 24 bases left in between.

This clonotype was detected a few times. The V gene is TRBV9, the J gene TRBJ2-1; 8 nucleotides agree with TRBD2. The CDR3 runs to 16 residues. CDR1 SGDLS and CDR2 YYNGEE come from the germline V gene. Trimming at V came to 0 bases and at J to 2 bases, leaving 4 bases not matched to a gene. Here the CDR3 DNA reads TGTGCCAGCAGCGTAGGGGCGGGGGGAACCTACAATGAGCAGTTCTTC. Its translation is CASSVGAGGTYNEQFF.

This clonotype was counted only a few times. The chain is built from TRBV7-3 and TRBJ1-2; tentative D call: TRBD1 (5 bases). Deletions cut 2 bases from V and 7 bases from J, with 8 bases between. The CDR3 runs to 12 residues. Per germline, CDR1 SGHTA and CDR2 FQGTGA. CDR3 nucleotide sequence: TGTGCCAGCAGCTTAGAGCAGGGTGGCTACACCTTC. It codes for CASSLEQGGYTF.

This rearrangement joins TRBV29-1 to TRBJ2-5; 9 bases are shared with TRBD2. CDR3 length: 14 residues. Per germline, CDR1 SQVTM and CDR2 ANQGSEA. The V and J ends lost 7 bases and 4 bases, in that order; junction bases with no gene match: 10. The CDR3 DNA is TGCAGCGAAAGCCGCGGGGGGGAAACAGAGACCCAGTACTTC. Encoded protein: CSESRGGETETQYF.

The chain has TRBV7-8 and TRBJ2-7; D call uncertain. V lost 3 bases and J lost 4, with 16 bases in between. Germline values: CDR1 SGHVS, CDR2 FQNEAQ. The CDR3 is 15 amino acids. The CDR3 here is CASSFVGSVGYEQYF. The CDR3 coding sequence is TGTGCCAGCAGCTTCGTAGGATCTGTAGGGTACGAGCAGTACTTC.

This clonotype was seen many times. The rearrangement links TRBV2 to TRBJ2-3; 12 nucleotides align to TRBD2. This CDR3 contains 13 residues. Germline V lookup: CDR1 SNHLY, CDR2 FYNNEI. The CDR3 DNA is TGTGCAGACGGACTAGCGGGGTCAGATACGCAGTATTTT. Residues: CADGLAGSDTQYF. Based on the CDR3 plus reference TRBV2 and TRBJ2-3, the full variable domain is EPEVTQTPSHQVTQMGQEVILRCVPISNHLYFYWYRQILGQKVEFLVSFYNNEISEKSEIFDDQFSVERPDGSNFTLKIRSTKLEDSAMYFCADGLAGSDTQYFGPGTRLTVL.

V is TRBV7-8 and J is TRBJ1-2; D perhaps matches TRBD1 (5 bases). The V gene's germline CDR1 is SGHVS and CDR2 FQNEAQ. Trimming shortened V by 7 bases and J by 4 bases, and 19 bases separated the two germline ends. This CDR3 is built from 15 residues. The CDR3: CASIRPGTETYGYTF. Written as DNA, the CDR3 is TGTGCCAGCATCCGACCCGGGACGGAGACCTATGGCTACACCTTC. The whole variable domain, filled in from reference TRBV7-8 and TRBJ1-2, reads GAGVSQSPRYKVAKRGQDVALRCDPISGHVSLFWYQQALGQGPEFLTYFQNEAQLDKSGLPSDRFFAERPEGSVSTLKIQRTQQEDSAVYLCASIRPGTETYGYTFGSGTRLTVV.

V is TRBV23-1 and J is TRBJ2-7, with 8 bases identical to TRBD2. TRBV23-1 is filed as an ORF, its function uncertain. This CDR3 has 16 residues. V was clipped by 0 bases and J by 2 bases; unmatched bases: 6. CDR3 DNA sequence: TGCGCCAGCAGTCAATCGAGGACTAGCCGCGCCTACGAGCAGTACTTC. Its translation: CASSQSRTSRAYEQYF.

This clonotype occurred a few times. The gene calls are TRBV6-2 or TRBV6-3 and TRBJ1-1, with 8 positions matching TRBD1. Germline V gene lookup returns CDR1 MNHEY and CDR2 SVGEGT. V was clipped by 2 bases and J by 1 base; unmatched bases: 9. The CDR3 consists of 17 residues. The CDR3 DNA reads TGTGCCAGCAGTTACCCGAAAGGCGGGACAGGGAACACTGAAGCTTTCTTT. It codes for CASSYPKGGTGNTEAFF.

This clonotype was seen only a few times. The CDR3 nucleotides read TGTGCCAGCAGCGTTAGGGCGGGCCGGGTGACCCAGTACTTC. This translates into CASSVRAGRVTQYF. The chain combines TRBV9 with TRBJ2-5, with a weak D call TRBD2 (5 bases). Germline V gene data show CDR1 as SGDLS and CDR2 as YYNGEE. Trimming shortened V by 2 bases and J by 7 bases, and 15 bases separated the two germline ends. CDR3 size: 14 residues.

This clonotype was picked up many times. CDR3 nucleotides: TGCAGCGTTCCCGGCGTGGGCGAGGAGACCCAGTACTTC. This sequence encodes CSVPGVGEETQYF. The chain employs TRBV29-1 and TRBJ2-5; D unresolved. Germline CDR1 is SQVTM and CDR2 is ANQGSEA. CDR3 size: 13 residues. V dropped 5 bases and J dropped 5 bases, with 15 bases sitting between them.

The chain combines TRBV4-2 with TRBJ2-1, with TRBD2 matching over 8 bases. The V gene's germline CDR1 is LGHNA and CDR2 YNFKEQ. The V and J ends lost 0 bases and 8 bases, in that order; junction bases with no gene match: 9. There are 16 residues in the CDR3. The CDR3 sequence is CASSQEVTSGWDEQFF. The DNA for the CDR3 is TGTGCCAGCAGCCAAGAGGTAACTAGCGGCTGGGATGAGCAGTTCTTC.

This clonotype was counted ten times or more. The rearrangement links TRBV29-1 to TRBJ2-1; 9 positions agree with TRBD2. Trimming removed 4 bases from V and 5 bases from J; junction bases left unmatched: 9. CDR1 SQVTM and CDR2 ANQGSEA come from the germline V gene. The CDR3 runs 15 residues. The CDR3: CSVGSAGGPNNEQFF. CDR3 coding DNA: TGCAGCGTTGGTTCGGCGGGAGGGCCAAACAATGAGCAGTTCTTC.

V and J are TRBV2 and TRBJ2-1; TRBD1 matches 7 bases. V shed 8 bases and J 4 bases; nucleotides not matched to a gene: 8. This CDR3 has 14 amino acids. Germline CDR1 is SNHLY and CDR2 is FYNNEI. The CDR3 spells CASQGTVLYNEQFF. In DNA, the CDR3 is TGTGCCAGCCAAGGGACAGTGCTTTACAATGAGCAGTTCTTC.

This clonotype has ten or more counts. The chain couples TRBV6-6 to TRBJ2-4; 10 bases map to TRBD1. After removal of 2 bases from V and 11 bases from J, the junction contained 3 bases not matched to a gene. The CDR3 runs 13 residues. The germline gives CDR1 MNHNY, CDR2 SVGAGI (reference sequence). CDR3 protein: CASSYPGTGVQYF. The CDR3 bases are TGTGCCAGCAGTTACCCCGGGACAGGGGTTCAGTACTTC.

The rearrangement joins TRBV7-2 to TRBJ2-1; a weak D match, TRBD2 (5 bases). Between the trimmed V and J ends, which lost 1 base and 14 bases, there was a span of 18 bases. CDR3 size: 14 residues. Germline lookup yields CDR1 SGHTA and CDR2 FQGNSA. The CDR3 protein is CASSLDPGVGREFF. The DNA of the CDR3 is TGTGCCAGCAGCTTAGATCCGGGTGTAGGGAGAGAGTTCTTC.

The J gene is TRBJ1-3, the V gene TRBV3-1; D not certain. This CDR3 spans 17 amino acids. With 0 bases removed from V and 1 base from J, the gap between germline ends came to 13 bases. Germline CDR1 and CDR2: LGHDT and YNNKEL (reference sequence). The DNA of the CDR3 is TGTGCCAGCAGCCAAGATGTCCGGAGGGAATCTGGAAACACCATATATTTT. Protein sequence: CASSQDVRRESGNTIYF.

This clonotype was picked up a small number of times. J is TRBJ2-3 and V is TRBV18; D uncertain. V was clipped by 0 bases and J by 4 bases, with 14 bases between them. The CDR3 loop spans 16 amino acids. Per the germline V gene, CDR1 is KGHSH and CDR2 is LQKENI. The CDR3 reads CASSPPNAVIPDTQYF. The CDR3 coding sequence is TGTGCCAGCTCACCACCGAATGCGGTAATTCCAGATACGCAGTATTTT.

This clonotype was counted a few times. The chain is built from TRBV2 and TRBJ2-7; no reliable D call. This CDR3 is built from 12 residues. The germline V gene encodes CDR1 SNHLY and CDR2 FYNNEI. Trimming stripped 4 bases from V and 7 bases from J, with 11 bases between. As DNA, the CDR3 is TGTGCCAGCAGTGTCCAGAACAATGAGCAGTACTTC. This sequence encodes CASSVQNNEQYF.

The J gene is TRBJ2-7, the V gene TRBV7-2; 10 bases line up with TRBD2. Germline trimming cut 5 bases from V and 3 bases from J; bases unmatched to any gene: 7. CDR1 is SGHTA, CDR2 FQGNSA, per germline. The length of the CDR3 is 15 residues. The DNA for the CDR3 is TGTGCCAGCAGCGCCCTCCGGACTAGCGGCTACGAGCAGTACTTC. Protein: CASSALRTSGYEQYF.

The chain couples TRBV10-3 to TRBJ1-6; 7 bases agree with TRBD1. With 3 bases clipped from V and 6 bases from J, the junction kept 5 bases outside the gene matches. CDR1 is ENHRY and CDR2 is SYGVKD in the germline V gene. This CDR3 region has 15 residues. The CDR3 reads CAISDRQGFNSPLHF. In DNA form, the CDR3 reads TGTGCCATCAGTGACCGACAGGGATTTAATTCACCCCTCCACTTT.

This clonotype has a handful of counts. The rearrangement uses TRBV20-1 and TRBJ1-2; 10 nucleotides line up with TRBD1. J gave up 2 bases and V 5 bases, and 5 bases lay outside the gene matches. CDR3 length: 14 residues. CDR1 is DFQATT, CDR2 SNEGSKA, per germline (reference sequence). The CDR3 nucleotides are TGCAGTGCTCCTGGGGGACAGGGGAACTATGGCTACACCTTC. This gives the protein CSAPGGQGNYGYTF.